This T cell receptor beta chain was recovered during a study of CD8 T cells in ankylosing spondylitis. Regarding the study as a whole: Ankylosing spondylitis blood appeared to be characterized by a TCR beta motif of 7 to 9 highly homologous variants. Past research had described some motif variants in reactive arthritis synovial fluid and blood.

TCRdb ran MiXCR on the 5' RACE reads and lists one entry per CDR3 protein. The top ten hold approximately 15% of the sample, which has about 330,000 distinct CDR3 sequences, around 7.6% seen once. This clonotype was observed at least ten times. Its antigen remains unidentified. The CDR3 totals 16 residues. Germline CDR1 reads SGHTA; CDR2 reads FQGNSA. The V gene end was trimmed by 5 bases and the J gene end by 2 bases; junction bases not matched to a gene: 5. The V call is TRBV7-2, the J call TRBJ2-3; 12 bases agree with TRBD2. Specimen: blood, either unsorted or a sorted T cell fraction (not recorded which). The TCR sequence derives from a male donor with ankylosing spondylitis. CDR3 loop: CASSPRLAGDTDTQYF. As DNA, the CDR3 is TGTGCCAGCAGCCCAAGACTAGCGGGAGACACAGATACGCAGTATTTT.